This TCR beta chain was obtained from a study of early T cells in non-severe SARS-CoV-2 infection. Turning to the study itself: The chains were unpaired, and the sequenced material was bulk RNA from unsorted whole blood.

This clonotype was observed many times. Separate cDNA molecules each had unique molecular identifiers attached to them. TCRdb itself ran the 5' RACE reads through MiXCR, one entry per CDR3 protein. This sample has roughly 75,000 distinct CDR3 sequences; roughly a sixth occur once, and the top ten carry roughly 2.7%. This CDR3 region has 16 residues. V shed 2 bases and J 0 bases; nucleotides not matched to a gene: 2. Germline CDR1 and CDR2: SGHRS and YFSETQ. Input material: whole blood. This chain uses TRBV5-1 with TRBJ2-2; 9 bases match TRBD2. The source is an adult who was a healthcare worker with PCR-confirmed SARS-CoV-2 infection or an uninfected control (not recorded which). CDR3 bases: TGCGCCAGCAGCTTAGTAGCGGGGGCGAACACCGGGGAGCTGTTTTTT. This encodes CASSLVAGANTGELFF.